The 8 T cell receptor beta chains below come from one sample, sequenced in a study of OX40 agonist ivuxolimab in advanced cancers. Here immunoSEQ multiplex PCR was the method, and the copy in TCRdb shows in-frame clones only, minus some. The sample lists tens of thousands of clones, 85% occurring once. Sequenced here: CD4+ or CD8+ T cells sorted from blood, sampled in a trial of the OX40 agonist ivuxolimab. These receptors came from an adult with an advanced solid tumor such as melanoma, head and neck, liver or kidney cancer.

The rearrangement uses TRBV28 and TRBJ2-5, with 11 bases fitting TRBD1. Trimming cost V 1 base and J 7 bases; bases outside gene matches: 8. CDR3 size: 16 residues. CDR1 and CDR2 (germline): MDHEN, SYDVKM. This CDR3 is CASSLLPGTGGGTQYF. CDR3 in DNA: TGTGCCAGCAGTTTATTACCCGGGACAGGGGGGGGGACCCAGTACTTC.

This chain links TRBV5-1 with TRBJ2-2; TRBD1 might be the D (6 bases). In germline, CDR1 is SGHRS, CDR2 YFSETQ. This CDR3 spans 14 amino acids. The V gene lost 5 bases and the J gene lost 2 bases, with 10 bases spanning the gap. CDR3 nucleotide sequence: TGCGCCAGCAGACCGGACAGAAACACCGGGGAGCTGTTTTTT. Its translation: CASRPDRNTGELFF.

The rearrangement links TRBV19 to TRBJ1-4, with D unclear. With 7 bases removed from V and 4 bases from J, the gap between germline ends came to 7 bases. Germline values: CDR1 LNHDA, CDR2 SQIVND (reference sequence). The CDR3 totals 12 residues. The CDR3 loop is CASKDDNEKLFF. CDR3 bases: TGTGCCAGTAAGGACGATAATGAAAAACTGTTTTTT.

This clone has just one count. The chain joins TRBV7-8 to TRBJ1-2; D not certain. CDR1 and CDR2 (germline): SGHVS, FQNEAQ. The CDR3 is made up of 12 amino acids. Trimming pared 3 bases from V and 8 bases from J, leaving 10 bases between. This CDR3 is CASSFQVGGYTF. DNA of the CDR3: TGTGCCAGCAGCTTTCAAGTCGGCGGCTACACCTTC. Supplemented by reference TRBV7-8 and TRBJ1-2, the full variable domain reads GAGVSQSPRYKVAKRGQDVALRCDPISGHVSLFWYQQALGQGPEFLTYFQNEAQLDKSGLPSDRFFAERPEGSVSTLKIQRTQQEDSAVYLCASSFQVGGYTFGSGTRLTVV.

The J gene is TRBJ2-3, the V gene TRBV18; maybe TRBD2 (6 bases). The length of the CDR3 is 15 residues. V lost 2 bases and J 6 bases, leaving 15 bases between the germline ends. CDR1 is KGHSH, CDR2 LQKENI, per germline. CDR3 region: CASSPAGRGGDTQYF. The CDR3, as DNA: TGTGCCAGCTCACCAGCGGGTCGGGGAGGTGATACGCAGTATTTT.

V usage is TRBV9 and J usage is TRBJ2-3; TRBD1 matches at 9 bases. V shed 4 bases and J 3 bases; nucleotides not matched to a gene: 6. The V gene's germline CDR1 is SGDLS and CDR2 YYNGEE. This CDR3 contains 15 residues. The chain's CDR3 is CASSFRDRATDTQYF. Written as DNA, the CDR3 is TGTGCCAGCAGCTTCCGGGACAGGGCAACAGATACGCAGTATTTT.

The rearrangement links TRBV11-3 to TRBJ2-1; 8 positions agree with TRBD2. Per the germline V gene, CDR1 is SGHNT and CDR2 is YENEEA. The trim removed 4 bases at V and 3 bases at J, leaving 5 bases unmatched. The CDR3 runs to 15 residues. The DNA of the CDR3 is TGTGCCAGCAGCTCGGGGGGGGCCTACTACAATGAGCAGTTCTTC. Residues: CASSSGGAYYNEQFF.

The gene calls are TRBV27 and TRBJ2-5; D is ambiguous. Deletions cut 5 bases from V and 2 bases from J, with 15 bases between. Germline-derived CDR1 and CDR2 are MNHEY and SMNVEV (reference sequence). The CDR3 totals 15 residues. The CDR3 region has the DNA TGTGCCAGCAGTCCGGCGATTACCTGGCAAGAGACCCAGTACTTC. Its translation: CASSPAITWQETQYF.